This T cell receptor (beta chain) originates from a study of control samples from healthy donors and cancer patients. Germline CDR1 is GTSNPN and CDR2 is SVGIG (reference sequence). CDR3 length equals 11 residues. Trimming stripped 5 bases from V and 10 bases from J, with 12 bases between. The method was immunoSEQ multiplex PCR; TCRdb's version includes in-frame clones alone and lacks a portion of them. Of 150,000 or so clones detected, around 96% appear once; the ten largest clones hold about 5.6%. The material sequenced was blood. The rearrangement joins TRBV30 to TRBJ1-3; no clear D. This clonotype was obtained from a man aged 40-49 years in good health. The CDR3 sequence is CAWAAHKTIYF. The CDR3 nucleotides are TGTGCCTGGGCCGCGCATAAAACCATATATTTT.